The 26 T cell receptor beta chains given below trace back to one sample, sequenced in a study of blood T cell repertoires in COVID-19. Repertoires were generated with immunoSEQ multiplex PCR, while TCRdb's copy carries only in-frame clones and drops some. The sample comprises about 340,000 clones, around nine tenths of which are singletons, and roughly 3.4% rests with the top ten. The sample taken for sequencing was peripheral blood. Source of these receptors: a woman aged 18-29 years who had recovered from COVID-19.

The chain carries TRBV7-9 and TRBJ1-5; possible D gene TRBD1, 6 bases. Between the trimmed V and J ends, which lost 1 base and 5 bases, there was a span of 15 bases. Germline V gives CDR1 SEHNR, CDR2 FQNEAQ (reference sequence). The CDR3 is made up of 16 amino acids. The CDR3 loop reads CASSLGSGQLDQPQHF. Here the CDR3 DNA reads TGTGCCAGCAGCTTAGGCAGCGGACAGTTGGATCAGCCCCAGCATTTT. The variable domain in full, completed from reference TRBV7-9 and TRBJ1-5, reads DTGVSQNPRHKITKRGQNVTFRCDPISEHNRLYWYRQTLGQGPEFLTYFQNEAQLEKSRLLSDRFSAERPKGSFSTLEIQRTEQGDSAMYLCASSLGSGQLDQPQHFGDGTRLSIL.

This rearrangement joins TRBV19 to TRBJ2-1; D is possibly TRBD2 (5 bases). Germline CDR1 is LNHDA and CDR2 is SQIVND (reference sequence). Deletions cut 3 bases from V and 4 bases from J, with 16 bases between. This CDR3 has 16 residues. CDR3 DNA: TGTGCCAGTAGTATCGGCGGACTGCTTAAGTACAATGAGCAGTTCTTC. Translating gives CASSIGGLLKYNEQFF.

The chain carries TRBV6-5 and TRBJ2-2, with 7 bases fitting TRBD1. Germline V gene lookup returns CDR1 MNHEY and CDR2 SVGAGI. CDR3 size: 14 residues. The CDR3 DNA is TGTGTCTCAGCCAGGACAGGGAACACCGGGGAGCTGTTTTTT. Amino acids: CVSARTGNTGELFF.

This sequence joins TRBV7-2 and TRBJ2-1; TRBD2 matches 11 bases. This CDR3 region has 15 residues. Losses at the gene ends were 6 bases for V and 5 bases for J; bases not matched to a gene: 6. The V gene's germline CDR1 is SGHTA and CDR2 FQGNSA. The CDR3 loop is CASSHSGRAHNEQFF. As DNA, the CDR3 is TGTGCCAGCAGTCATAGCGGGAGGGCCCACAATGAGCAGTTCTTC.

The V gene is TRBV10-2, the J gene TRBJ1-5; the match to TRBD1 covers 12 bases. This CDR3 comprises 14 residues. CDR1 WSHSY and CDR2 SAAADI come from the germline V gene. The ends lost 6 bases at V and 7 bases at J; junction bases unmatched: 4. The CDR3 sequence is CASRVGTGGQPQHF. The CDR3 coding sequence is TGCGCCAGCAGGGTTGGGACAGGGGGCCAGCCCCAGCATTTT.

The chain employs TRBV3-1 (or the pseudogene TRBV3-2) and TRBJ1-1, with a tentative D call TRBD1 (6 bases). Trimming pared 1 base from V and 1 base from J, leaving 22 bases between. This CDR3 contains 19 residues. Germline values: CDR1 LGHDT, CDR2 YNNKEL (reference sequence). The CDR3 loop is CASSQVNSGGGGSNTEAFF. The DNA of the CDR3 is TGTGCCAGCAGCCAAGTTAATAGTGGGGGGGGCGGTTCGAACACTGAAGCTTTCTTT.

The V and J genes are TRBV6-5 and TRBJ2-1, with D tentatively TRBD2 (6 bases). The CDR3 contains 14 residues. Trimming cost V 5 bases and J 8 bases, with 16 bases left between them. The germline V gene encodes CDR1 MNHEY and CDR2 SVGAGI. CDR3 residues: CASSPGTPADEQFF. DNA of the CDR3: TGTGCCAGCAGTCCTGGGACTCCGGCGGATGAGCAGTTCTTC.

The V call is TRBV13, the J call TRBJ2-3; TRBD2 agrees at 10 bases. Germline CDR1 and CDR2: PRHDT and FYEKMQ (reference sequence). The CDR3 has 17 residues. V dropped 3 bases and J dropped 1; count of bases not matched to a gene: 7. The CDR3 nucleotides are TGTGCCAGCAGCTTGGCTAGCGGGAGAAGGGGCACAGATACGCAGTATTTT. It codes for CASSLASGRRGTDTQYF.

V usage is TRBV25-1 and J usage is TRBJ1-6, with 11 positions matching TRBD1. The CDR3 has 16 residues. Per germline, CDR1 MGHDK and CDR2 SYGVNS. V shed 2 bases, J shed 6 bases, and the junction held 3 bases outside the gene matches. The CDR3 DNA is TGTGCCAGCAGTGAAAGGACAGGGGGCCTTAATTCACCCCTCCACTTT. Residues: CASSERTGGLNSPLHF.

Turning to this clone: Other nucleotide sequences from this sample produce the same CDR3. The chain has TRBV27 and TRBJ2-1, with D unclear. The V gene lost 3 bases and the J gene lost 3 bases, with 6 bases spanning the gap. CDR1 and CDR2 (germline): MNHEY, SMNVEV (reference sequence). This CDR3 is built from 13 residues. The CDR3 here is CASSLSSYNEQFF. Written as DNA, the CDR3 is TGTGCCAGCAGTTTGTCCAGCTACAATGAGCAGTTCTTC.

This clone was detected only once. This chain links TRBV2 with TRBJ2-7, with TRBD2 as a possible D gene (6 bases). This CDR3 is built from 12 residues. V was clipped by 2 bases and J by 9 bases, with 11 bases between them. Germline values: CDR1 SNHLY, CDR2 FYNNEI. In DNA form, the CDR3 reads TGTGCCAGCAGTGAAACGGGGGTAGGGCAGTACGTC. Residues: CASSETGVGQYV.

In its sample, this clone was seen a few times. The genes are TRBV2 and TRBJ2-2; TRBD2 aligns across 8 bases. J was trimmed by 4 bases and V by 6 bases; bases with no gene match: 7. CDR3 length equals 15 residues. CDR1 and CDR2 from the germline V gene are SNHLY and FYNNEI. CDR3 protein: CASSEGLVITGELFF. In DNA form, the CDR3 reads TGTGCCAGCAGCGAGGGACTAGTTATCACCGGGGAGCTGTTTTTT.

This chain's CDR3 is CASRGQGIYGYTF. CDR3 DNA sequence: TGTGCCAGCAGGGGACAGGGCATCTATGGCTACACCTTC. The chain combines TRBV25-1 with TRBJ1-2; 9 nucleotides line up with TRBD1. From germline, CDR1 is MGHDK and CDR2 SYGVNS. The CDR3 runs 13 residues. Unmatched junction bases numbered 3, after V lost 6 bases and J lost 4 bases.

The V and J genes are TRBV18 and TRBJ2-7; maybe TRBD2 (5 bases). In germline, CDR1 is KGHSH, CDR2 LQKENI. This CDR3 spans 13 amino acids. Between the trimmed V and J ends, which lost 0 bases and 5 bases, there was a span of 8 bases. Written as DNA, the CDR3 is TGTGCCAGCTCACCACCGAGTAGCGACGAGCAGTACGTC. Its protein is CASSPPSSDEQYV.

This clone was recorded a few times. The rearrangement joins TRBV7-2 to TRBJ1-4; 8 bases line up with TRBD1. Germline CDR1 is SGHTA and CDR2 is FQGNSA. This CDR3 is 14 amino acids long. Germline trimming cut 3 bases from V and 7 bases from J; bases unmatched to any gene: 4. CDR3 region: CASSFRGHSEKLFF. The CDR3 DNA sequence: TGTGCCAGCAGCTTCAGGGGGCACTCTGAAAAACTGTTTTTT.

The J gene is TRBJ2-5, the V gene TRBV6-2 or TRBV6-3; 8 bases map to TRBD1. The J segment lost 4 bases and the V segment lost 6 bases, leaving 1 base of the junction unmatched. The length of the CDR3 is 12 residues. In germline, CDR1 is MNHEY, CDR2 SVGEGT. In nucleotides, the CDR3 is TGTGCCAGCAGCAGGGGGCGAGAGACCCAGTACTTC. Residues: CASSRGRETQYF.

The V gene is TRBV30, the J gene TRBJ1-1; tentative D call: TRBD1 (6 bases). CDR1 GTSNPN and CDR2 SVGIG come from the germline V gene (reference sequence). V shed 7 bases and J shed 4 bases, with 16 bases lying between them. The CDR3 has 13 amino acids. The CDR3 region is CAYKQGLSTEAFF. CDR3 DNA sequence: TGTGCCTACAAACAGGGTCTGAGCACTGAAGCTTTCTTT.

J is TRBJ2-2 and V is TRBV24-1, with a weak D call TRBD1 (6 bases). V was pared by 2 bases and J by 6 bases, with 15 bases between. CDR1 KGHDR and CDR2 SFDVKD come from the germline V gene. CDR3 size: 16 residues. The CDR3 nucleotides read TGTGCCACCAGTGATTCTAGCACAGGGATAGCCGGGGAGCTGTTTTTT. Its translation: CATSDSSTGIAGELFF.

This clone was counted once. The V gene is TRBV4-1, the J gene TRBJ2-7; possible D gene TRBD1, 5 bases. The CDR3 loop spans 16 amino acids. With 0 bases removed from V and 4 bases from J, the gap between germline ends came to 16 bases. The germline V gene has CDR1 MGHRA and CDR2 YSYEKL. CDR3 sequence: CASSQDGPRVPYEQYV. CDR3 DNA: TGCGCCAGCAGCCAAGATGGGCCCAGGGTACCTTACGAGCAGTACGTC.

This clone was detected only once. CDR3 bases: TGTGCCACCAACAGGGCGAGGGAAACTGAAGCTTTCTTT. Translation gives CATNRARETEAFF. The chain couples TRBV10-3 to TRBJ1-1; D perhaps matches TRBD1 (6 bases). The CDR3 sequence is 13 residues long. V was pared by 10 bases and J by 5 bases, with 17 bases between. Germline lookup yields CDR1 ENHRY and CDR2 SYGVKD.

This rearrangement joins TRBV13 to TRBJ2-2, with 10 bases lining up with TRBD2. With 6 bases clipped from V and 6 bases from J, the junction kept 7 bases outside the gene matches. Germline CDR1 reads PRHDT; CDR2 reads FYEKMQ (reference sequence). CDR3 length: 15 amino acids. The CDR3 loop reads CASSSSGRGAGELFF. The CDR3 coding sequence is TGTGCCAGCAGTTCTAGCGGGAGAGGCGCCGGGGAGCTGTTTTTT.

The CDR3 coding sequence is TGTGCCAGCAGCTCCACCAGACAGGGCCGCAATCAGCCCCAGCATTTT. Amino acid sequence: CASSSTRQGRNQPQHF. The J gene is TRBJ1-5, the V gene TRBV7-8, with TRBD1 matching 7 bases. Trimming took 4 bases from V and 2 from J; bases not matched to a gene: 8. The CDR3 has 16 residues. Germline CDR1 and CDR2: SGHVS and FQNEAQ.

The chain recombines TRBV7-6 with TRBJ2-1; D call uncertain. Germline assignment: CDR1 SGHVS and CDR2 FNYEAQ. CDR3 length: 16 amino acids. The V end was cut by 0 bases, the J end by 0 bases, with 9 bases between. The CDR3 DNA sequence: TGTGCCAGCAGCTTAGCGTCTTCGAGCTCCTACAATGAGCAGTTCTTC. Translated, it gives CASSLASSSSYNEQFF.

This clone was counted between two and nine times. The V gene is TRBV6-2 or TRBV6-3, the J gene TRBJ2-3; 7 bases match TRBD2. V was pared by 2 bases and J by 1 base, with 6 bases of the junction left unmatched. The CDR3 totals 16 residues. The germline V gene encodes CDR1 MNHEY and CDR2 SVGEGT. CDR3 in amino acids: CASSYVRLAGTDTQYF. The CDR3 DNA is TGTGCCAGCAGTTACGTCCGGCTAGCGGGCACAGATACGCAGTATTTT.

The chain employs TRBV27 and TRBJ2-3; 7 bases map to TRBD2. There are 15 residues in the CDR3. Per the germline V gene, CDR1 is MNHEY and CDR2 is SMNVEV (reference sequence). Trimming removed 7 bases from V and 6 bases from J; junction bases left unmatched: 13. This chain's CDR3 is CASTLKRRGLDTQYF. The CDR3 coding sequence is TGTGCCAGCACCCTAAAGAGGCGGGGGTTGGATACGCAGTATTTT.

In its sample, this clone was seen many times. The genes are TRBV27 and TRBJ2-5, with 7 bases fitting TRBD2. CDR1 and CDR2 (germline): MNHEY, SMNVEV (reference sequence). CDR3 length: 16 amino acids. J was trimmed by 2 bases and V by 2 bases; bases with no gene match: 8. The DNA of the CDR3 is TGTGCCAGCAGTTTAACCCCTACGGGGGGACAAGAGACCCAGTACTTC. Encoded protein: CASSLTPTGGQETQYF.